Given below is one T cell receptor beta chain in context. Its specificity is not known. With 60 Vbeta and 13 Jbeta primers, the PCR was carried out. Clones were read by immunoSEQ multiplex PCR, and TCRdb kept only the in-frame ones, dropping some. The table lists 150,000 to 200,000 clones, roughly four fifths of them singletons. This entry is derived from a study of cytomegalovirus exposure and HLA in healthy donors. The study's findings and limits: Likely technical artifact: a cluster of highly shared sequence variants. The authors excluded some V segments, including TRBV6-2 and TRBV6-3, as indistinguishable. In an earlier analysis, productive rearrangement rates for most beta V segments clustered near 87% or 30%. Versus the roughly 640-donor mean, an Asian-associated ancestry cluster reportedly showed fewer N-insertions in a later analysis.

This CDR3 has 16 amino acids. Germline values: CDR1 SQVTM, CDR2 ANQGSEA. V dropped 7 bases and J dropped 4; count of bases not matched to a gene: 16. The specimen sequenced was PBMCs. The sequence came from a man aged 18 to 35 in good health and CMV-seronegative. The chain has TRBV29-1 and TRBJ1-1, with TRBD1 matching over 9 bases. DNA for the CDR3: TGCAGCGCGTCAACCGGGACAGGGTCTCTTGTCACTGAAGCTTTCTTT. Amino acid sequence: CSASTGTGSLVTEAFF.